This T cell receptor (beta chain) was sequenced for a study of metastatic and nonmetastatic thyroid tumors. Study at large: Comparison of repertoires was carried out across blood and tumor or nodule tissue from malignant and benign thyroid patients.

Thyroid surgery was performed in patients who had received no treatment beforehand. At least ten counts were recorded for this clone. TCRdb re-called clones via MiXCR from the PCR reads. The sample holds around 16,000 clones, roughly 25% seen once. The sequencing input was blood. The sequence was collected from a male donor with papillary thyroid cancer or a benign thyroid nodule (not recorded which). Some clones in this sample may be carry-over from other donors' samples.

CDR3 residues: CSANRLAGGRTDTQYF. In DNA, the CDR3 is TGCAGTGCCAACCGACTAGCGGGGGGAAGGACAGATACGCAGTATTTT. The chain recombines TRBV20-1 with TRBJ2-3; TRBD2 aligns across 13 bases. V trimming: 6 bases; J trimming: 3 bases; junction bases outside the gene matches: 9. Looked up from germline, CDR1 is DFQATT and CDR2 is SNEGSKA (reference sequence). The CDR3 extends over 16 amino acids.